Each of the 32 T cell receptor beta chains below was sequenced from the same sample in a study. TCRdb called the 5' RACE reads again in MiXCR, with one record for every CDR3 protein. This table holds over 45,000 distinct CDR3 sequences, approximately 27% found once. Treg sorting used a CD4+CD25+CD127-/low gate. The sample taken for sequencing was tumor-infiltrating Tregs sorted from the breast tumor. The receptor source for this set is a female donor with breast cancer.

This clonotype was counted a few times. V gene TRBV20-1 combines with J gene TRBJ1-2; 7 bases fit TRBD1. With 2 bases clipped from V and 7 bases from J, the junction kept 4 bases outside the gene matches. The length of the CDR3 is 12 residues. CDR1 and CDR2 from the germline V gene are DFQATT and SNEGSKA (reference sequence). The CDR3 bases are TGCAGTGCTAGAACCAGGGGGAGTGGCTACACCTTC. Its protein is CSARTRGSGYTF.

With respect to this clonotype: At one boundary the junction diverges from the germline segment, which might be a read error. The V call is TRBV4-2, the J call TRBJ1-1, with 8 bases identical to TRBD1. The CDR3 totals 15 residues. Per germline, CDR1 LGHNA and CDR2 YNFKEQ. CDR3 nucleotide sequence: TGTGCCAGCAGCCAAGGTCAGACAGGGGACACTGAAGCTTCCTTT. Its translation is CASSQGQTGDTEASF.

In its sample, this clonotype was seen a few times. This chain joins TRBV20-1 and TRBJ2-7; D is perhaps TRBD1 (6 bases). This CDR3 has 15 amino acids. Trimming removed 3 bases from V and 0 bases from J, with 15 bases in between. From germline, CDR1 is DFQATT and CDR2 SNEGSKA (reference sequence). CDR3 DNA sequence: TGCAGTGCTAGTCCGGGCAGGGGAGACTCCTACGAGCAGTACTTC. This codes for CSASPGRGDSYEQYF.

The CDR3 is CASSQGNRQGNQPQHF. CDR3 in DNA: TGCGCCAGCAGCCAAGGGAATAGGCAGGGAAATCAGCCCCAGCATTTT. The V call is TRBV4-1, the J call TRBJ1-5, with D perhaps matching TRBD1 (5 bases). CDR3 length: 16 amino acids. CDR1 and CDR2 (germline): MGHRA, YSYEKL. The V and J ends lost 1 base and 4 bases respectively, with 14 bases between them.

V usage is TRBV6-5 and J usage is TRBJ2-7; 7 positions match TRBD2. V lost 5 bases, J lost 5 bases, and 12 bases stayed unmatched. The CDR3 runs 15 residues. CDR1 is MNHEY, CDR2 SVGAGI, per germline. CDR3 region: CASSKPFAGVHEQYF. CDR3 coding DNA: TGTGCCAGCAGTAAACCCTTTGCGGGAGTCCACGAGCAGTACTTC.

For this clonotype: The final CDR3 position lacks the conserved phenylalanine or tryptophan, pointing to a likely read error. The DNA is omitted, as the CDR3 cannot be located on it reliably, and the CDR3 follows TCRdb's listing. The chain employs TRBV21-1 and TRBJ1-2; TRBD1, the D gene given by the table, was not confirmed from the DNA. TRBV21-1 has pseudogene status. Counting both end residues, the CDR3 totals 13 amino acids. CDR3 amino acids: CASSEWRGNGYTL.

The chain couples TRBV27 to TRBJ2-6, with 7 bases fitting TRBD2. The CDR3 totals 18 residues. Germline CDR1 reads MNHEY; CDR2 reads SMNVEV (reference sequence). The V gene end was trimmed by 5 bases and the J gene end by 2 bases; junction bases not matched to a gene: 12. CDR3: CASSRIGTTLPGANVLTF. Written as DNA, the CDR3 is TGTGCCAGCAGTCGCATCGGGACTACCCTCCCTGGGGCCAACGTCCTGACTTTC.

This chain uses TRBV5-4 with TRBJ2-7, with D possibly TRBD1 on 6 matching bases. Deletions cut 1 base from V and 3 bases from J, with 14 bases between. The CDR3 is 15 amino acids. Germline CDR1 and CDR2: SGHNT and YYREEE (reference sequence). In nucleotides, the CDR3 is TGTGCCAGCAGCTTGATAGGTACAGGGCTCTACGAGCAGTACTTC. This sequence encodes CASSLIGTGLYEQYF.

V usage is TRBV5-1 and J usage is TRBJ2-2, with D perhaps being TRBD1 or TRBD2 (5 bases each). The germline gives CDR1 SGHRS, CDR2 YFSETQ. The CDR3 extends over 15 amino acids. The V end lost 1 base, the J end lost 0 bases, and 7 bases lay between the germline ends. CDR3 in amino acids: CASSLWGSNTGELFF. For the CDR3, the DNA is TGCGCCAGCAGCTTGTGGGGGTCGAACACCGGGGAGCTGTTTTTT.

The rearrangement uses TRBV28 and TRBJ1-2; D gene uncertain. V gave up 5 bases and J gave up 8 bases, with 21 bases separating them. Germline values: CDR1 MDHEN, CDR2 SYDVKM. The CDR3 consists of 15 residues. Written as DNA, the CDR3 is TGTGCCAGCAGTCGTCCGGGCCTCGCCCTCGGGGGCTACACCTTC. Protein sequence: CASSRPGLALGGYTF.

This clonotype showed up just a few times. At one end the junction does not follow the germline gene, possibly because of a read error. V and J are TRBV11-2 and TRBJ1-3, with 9 bases aligning to TRBD1. CDR1 and CDR2 from the germline V gene are SGHAT and FQNNGV. This CDR3 contains 16 residues. The CDR3 DNA reads as TGTACCAGCAGCGACTACAGGGGGCAGGCTGGAAACACCATATATTTT. This codes for CTSSDYRGQAGNTIYF.

The table lists this clonotype with many counts. V usage is TRBV20-1 and J usage is TRBJ2-3; the D is unclear. In germline, CDR1 is DFQATT, CDR2 SNEGSKA (reference sequence). V gave up 0 bases and J gave up 0 bases, with 16 bases separating them. The CDR3 consists of 17 residues. CDR3 in amino acids: CSARDRGLDTSTDTQYF. In DNA form, the CDR3 reads TGCAGTGCTAGAGATAGAGGCCTTGACACTAGCACAGATACGCAGTATTTT.

The chain combines TRBV24-1 with TRBJ2-1; D is undetermined. CDR3 length equals 15 residues. Germline V gene sequence: CDR1 KGHDR, CDR2 SFDVKD. V was trimmed by 4 bases and J by 6 bases, leaving 15 bases between them. The CDR3 DNA is TGTGCCACCAGTGAGAACCCCGGAGCGCGCAATGAGCAGTTCTTC. Encoded protein: CATSENPGARNEQFF.

This rearrangement joins TRBV28 to TRBJ2-3, with D perhaps matching TRBD2 (5 bases). Deletions cut 7 bases from V and 4 bases from J, with 12 bases between. The CDR3 runs to 13 residues. Germline V gives CDR1 MDHEN, CDR2 SYDVKM. The CDR3 loop is CASTPPGADTQYF. The CDR3 DNA reads TGTGCCAGCACTCCCCCCGGGGCAGATACGCAGTATTTT.

V gene TRBV4-3 combines with J gene TRBJ2-2, with 14 bases matching TRBD2. The V gene end was trimmed by 4 bases and the J gene end by 4 bases; junction bases not matched to a gene: 2. CDR3 length equals 16 residues. The germline gives CDR1 LGHNA, CDR2 YSLEER. CDR3 residues: CASSLGLAGVTGELFF. The CDR3 bases are TGCGCCAGCAGCCTGGGACTAGCGGGAGTCACCGGGGAGCTGTTTTTT.

The gene calls are TRBV5-1 and TRBJ2-3; the match to TRBD1 covers 9 bases. J was trimmed by 1 base and V by 4 bases; bases with no gene match: 10. Looked up from germline, CDR1 is SGHRS and CDR2 is YFSETQ. CDR3 length: 17 residues. The CDR3: CASSTGTGSRRTDTQYF. In nucleotides, the CDR3 is TGCGCCAGCAGCACAGGGACAGGGTCACGTCGCACAGATACGCAGTATTTT.

This chain connects TRBV14 to TRBJ2-5; D ambiguous. V lost 1 base, J lost 4 bases, and 4 bases lay in between. Germline V gene sequence: CDR1 SGHDN, CDR2 FVKESK. The CDR3 sequence is 12 residues long. DNA of the CDR3: TGTGCCAGCAGCCAAGTTCTAGAGACCCAGTACTTC. Protein product: CASSQVLETQYF.

In its sample, this clonotype is medium-sized. J is TRBJ2-2 and V is TRBV9; D possibly matches TRBD1 or TRBD2 (6 bases each). Germline V gene data show CDR1 as SGDLS and CDR2 as YYNGEE. Trimming took 7 bases from V and 3 from J, leaving 10 bases between them. The CDR3 loop spans 13 amino acids. The CDR3 bases are TGTGCCAGCGCGAGGGGGGACACCGGGGAGCTGTTTTTT. Translating gives CASARGDTGELFF.

This clonotype was picked up a small number of times. This rearrangement joins TRBV7-2 to TRBJ2-5; tentative D call: TRBD1 (5 bases). This CDR3 comprises 15 residues. Germline CDR1 is SGHTA and CDR2 is FQGNSA. Trimming left V 5 bases short and J 5 bases short, with 18 bases between. This CDR3 reads CASSLHSRDSETQYF. The CDR3 region has the DNA TGTGCCAGCAGCCTACATTCGAGAGACAGCGAGACCCAGTACTTC.

This clonotype showed up just a few times. This chain joins TRBV4-1 and TRBJ2-5, with D perhaps given as TRBD1 or TRBD2 (5 bases each). V was pared by 1 base and J by 2 bases, with 23 bases between. The CDR3 is 19 amino acids. Germline lookup yields CDR1 MGHRA and CDR2 YSYEKL. CDR3 coding DNA: TGCGCCAGCAGCCAAGCCGACGGCCGGGGACCAGCTACGCAAGAGACCCAGTACTTC. Encoded protein: CASSQADGRGPATQETQYF.

Worth noting for this clonotype: A much larger clone differs by one base, so this may be a read error. The chain couples TRBV4-2 to TRBJ2-7; D is unclear. The V end lost 1 base, the J end lost 3 bases, and 13 bases lay between the germline ends. This CDR3 has 15 amino acids. The V gene's germline CDR1 is LGHNA and CDR2 YNFKEQ. In DNA form, the CDR3 reads TGTGCCAGCAGCCAAGGTGAAGGATTTAGCTACGAGCAGTACTTC. It specifies CASSQGEGFSYEQYF.

This clonotype is medium-sized by share. This rearrangement joins TRBV5-1 to TRBJ1-2; D is uncertain. V was cut by 0 bases and J by 4 bases, with 10 bases left in between. Germline CDR1 is SGHRS and CDR2 is YFSETQ. The CDR3 totals 14 residues. CDR3 in amino acids: CASSLEGLSYGYTF. In DNA form, the CDR3 reads TGCGCCAGCAGCTTGGAAGGGTTGAGCTATGGCTACACCTTC.

This clonotype has more than one count but fewer than ten. V is TRBV20-1 and J is TRBJ2-5; 10 bases are shared with TRBD1. V shed 5 bases, J shed 4 bases, and the junction held 7 bases outside the gene matches. This CDR3 is 14 amino acids long. Germline CDR1 is DFQATT and CDR2 is SNEGSKA (reference sequence). The CDR3 here is CSAYRTGGGETQYF. DNA for the CDR3: TGCAGTGCTTACCGGACAGGGGGAGGAGAGACCCAGTACTTC.

There are many counts of this clonotype. The gene calls are TRBV28 and TRBJ2-7; D remains ambiguous. Germline assignment: CDR1 MDHEN and CDR2 SYDVKM. V lost 5 bases to trimming and J lost 0 bases, with 26 bases between them. This CDR3 has 19 residues. CDR3 loop: CASSTVMGWSAFHSYEQYF. The CDR3 coding sequence is TGTGCCAGCAGTACTGTGATGGGTTGGTCTGCATTCCACTCCTACGAGCAGTACTTC. Full variable domain (rest looked up from reference TRBV28 and TRBJ2-7): DVKVTQSSRYLVKRTGEKVFLECVQDMDHENMFWYRQDPGLGLRLIYFSYDVKMKEKGDIPEGYSVSREKKERFSLILESASTNQTSMYLCASSTVMGWSAFHSYEQYFGPGTRLTVT.

This clonotype was counted many times. The chain joins TRBV7-3 to TRBJ2-7; no definite D call. The CDR3 runs to 14 residues. V lost 0 bases and J lost 1, with 7 bases in between. From germline, CDR1 is SGHTA and CDR2 FQGTGA. This CDR3 is CASSLTPGSYEQYF. CDR3 bases: TGTGCCAGCAGCTTAACTCCGGGTTCCTACGAGCAGTACTTC.

This clonotype was counted at least ten times. V is TRBV5-1 and J is TRBJ1-5; D gene uncertain. V shed 5 bases and J shed 2 bases, with 14 bases lying between them. The germline CDR1 and CDR2 sequences are SGHRS and YFSETQ. CDR3 length: 15 residues. The CDR3, as DNA: TGCGCCAGCAGTTATGAGCCGCTCGGCAATCAGCCCCAGCATTTT. Amino acids: CASSYEPLGNQPQHF.

This clonotype was observed a single time. The chain is built from TRBV12-3 or TRBV12-4 and TRBJ1-1, with D unclear. The CDR3 is 13 residues long. Trimming pared 3 bases from V and 5 bases from J, leaving 10 bases between. The CDR3 sequence: CASSFDMGTEAFF. The CDR3 nucleotides read TGTGCCAGCAGTTTCGATATGGGGACTGAAGCTTTCTTT.

This clonotype showed up just a few times. The CDR3 DNA reads as TGTGCCAGCAGCGTCGGGTCGGCAGTGGGGGATACGCAGTATTTT. Translating it yields CASSVGSAVGDTQYF. The chain combines TRBV9 with TRBJ2-3, with unresolved D. The germline gives CDR1 SGDLS, CDR2 YYNGEE. V lost 2 bases and J lost 6, with 16 bases in between. This CDR3 has 15 residues.

This clonotype was detected a few times. This rearrangement joins TRBV7-2 to TRBJ2-7; 14 nucleotides match TRBD2. The CDR3 is 18 amino acids. V shed 5 bases, J shed 6 bases, and the junction held 15 bases outside the gene matches. Germline V lookup: CDR1 SGHTA, CDR2 FQGNSA. The CDR3 spells CASSPSGLAGARWVEQYF. For the CDR3, the DNA is TGTGCCAGCAGCCCCTCGGGACTAGCGGGAGCTAGGTGGGTCGAGCAGTACTTC.

The chain combines TRBV5-1 with TRBJ2-5; TRBD1 is a possible D gene (6 bases). This CDR3 has 15 amino acids. Germline V gene data show CDR1 as SGHRS and CDR2 as YFSETQ. The V end lost 4 bases, the J end lost 0 bases, and 13 bases lay between the germline ends. The CDR3 here is CASSQFDRYQETQYF. As DNA, the CDR3 is TGCGCCAGCAGCCAATTTGACAGGTACCAAGAGACCCAGTACTTC.

This clonotype was counted only a few times. The V call is TRBV5-1, the J call TRBJ1-4; D remains unclear. V was trimmed by 0 bases and J by 4 bases, leaving 4 bases between them. Germline V lookup: CDR1 SGHRS, CDR2 YFSETQ. CDR3 length equals 13 residues. CDR3 bases: TGCGCCAGCAGCTTGGGTGGTAATGAAAAACTGTTTTTT. It translates to CASSLGGNEKLFF.

This chain connects TRBV2 to TRBJ1-5; D not resolved. The CDR3 has 15 amino acids. Germline loops: CDR1 SNHLY, CDR2 FYNNEI. V was clipped by 1 base and J by 4 bases, with 11 bases between them. The CDR3 protein is CASSEGGVRNQPQHF. The CDR3 DNA reads TGTGCCAGCAGTGAAGGTGGGGTACGGAATCAGCCCCAGCATTTT.